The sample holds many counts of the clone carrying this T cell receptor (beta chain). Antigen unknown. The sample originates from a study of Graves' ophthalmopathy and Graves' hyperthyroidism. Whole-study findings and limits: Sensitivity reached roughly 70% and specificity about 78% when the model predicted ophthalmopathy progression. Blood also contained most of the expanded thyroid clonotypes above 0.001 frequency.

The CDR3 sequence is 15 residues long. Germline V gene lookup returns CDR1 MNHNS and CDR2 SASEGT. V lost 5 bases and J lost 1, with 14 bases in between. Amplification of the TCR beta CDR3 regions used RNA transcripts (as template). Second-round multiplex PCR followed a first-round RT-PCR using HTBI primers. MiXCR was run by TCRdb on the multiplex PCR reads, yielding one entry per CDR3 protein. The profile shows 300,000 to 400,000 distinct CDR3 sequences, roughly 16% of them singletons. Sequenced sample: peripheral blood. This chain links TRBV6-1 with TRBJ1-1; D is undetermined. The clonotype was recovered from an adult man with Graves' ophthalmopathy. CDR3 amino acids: CASSRGWGANTEAFF. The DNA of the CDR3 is TGTGCCAGCAGTAGAGGTTGGGGTGCGAACACTGAAGCTTTCTTT.